This TCR beta chain was captured in a study of Ad26.COV2.S vaccination and SARS-CoV-2 variants. Whole-study context: The trial was COV1001 and the donor's arm was Ad26.COV2.S.

Treatment defined: over 15 received Ad26.COV2.S at low or high dose, single or two shots; roughly five received placebo; per-sample allocation not given. Samples analyzed were those drawn on day 63 after the first vaccine or placebo injection. This vaccine is an Ad26 vector that expresses the Wuhan-strain SARS-CoV-2 spike. A note on this clone: Its target is unknown.

General study results and limits: Researchers cautioned that TCR breadth and depth analyses may have underestimated total T cell responses. The study found higher spike-specific TCR breadth in vaccine than placebo recipients.

The germline CDR1 and CDR2 sequences are SNHLY and FYNNEI. With V trimmed by 8 bases and J by 12 bases, 6 bases remained unmatched. The CDR3 is 10 amino acids. Using immunoSEQ multiplex PCR, the repertoire was profiled, and TCRdb retains in-frame clones only, with some absent. Of fewer than 900,000 clones detected, about 89% appear once; the ten largest clones hold approximately 1.5%. The V and J genes are TRBV2 and TRBJ1-2, with 7 bases lining up with TRBD1. The source is a person between 18 and 59 years old who received the Ad26.COV2.S COVID-19 vaccine or a placebo. The sequenced sample was peripheral blood, obtained in a trial of Ad26.COV2.S vaccine versus placebo. Here the CDR3 DNA reads TGTGCCAGCGGCCGACAGGGTCACACCTTC. Protein sequence: CASGRQGHTF.